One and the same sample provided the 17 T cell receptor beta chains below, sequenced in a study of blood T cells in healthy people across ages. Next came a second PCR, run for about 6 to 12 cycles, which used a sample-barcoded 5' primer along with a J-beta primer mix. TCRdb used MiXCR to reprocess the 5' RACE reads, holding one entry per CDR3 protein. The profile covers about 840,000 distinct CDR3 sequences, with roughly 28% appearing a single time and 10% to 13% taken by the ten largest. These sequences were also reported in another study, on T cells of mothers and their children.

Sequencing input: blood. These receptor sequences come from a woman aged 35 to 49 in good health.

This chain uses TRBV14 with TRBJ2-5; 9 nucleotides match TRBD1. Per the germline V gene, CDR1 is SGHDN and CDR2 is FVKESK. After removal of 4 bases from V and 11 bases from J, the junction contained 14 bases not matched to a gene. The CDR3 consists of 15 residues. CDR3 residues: CASSRWGTGGGEQYF. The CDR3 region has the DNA TGTGCCAGCAGCCGTTGGGGTACAGGGGGCGGAGAGCAGTACTTC.

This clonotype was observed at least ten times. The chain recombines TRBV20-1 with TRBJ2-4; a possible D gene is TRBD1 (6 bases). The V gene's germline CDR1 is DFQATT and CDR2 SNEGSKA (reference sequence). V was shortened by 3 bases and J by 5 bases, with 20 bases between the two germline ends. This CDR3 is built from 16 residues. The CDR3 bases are TGCAGTGCTAGGGTGACAGGCAGAGGGCAGGAAAACATTCAGTACTTC. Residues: CSARVTGRGQENIQYF.

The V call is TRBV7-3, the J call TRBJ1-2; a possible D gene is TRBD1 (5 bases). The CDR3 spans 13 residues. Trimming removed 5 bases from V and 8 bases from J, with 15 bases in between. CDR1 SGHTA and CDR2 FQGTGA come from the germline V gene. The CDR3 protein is CASSPTDLEGYTF. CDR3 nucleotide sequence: TGTGCCAGCAGCCCGACAGATTTGGAGGGCTACACCTTC.

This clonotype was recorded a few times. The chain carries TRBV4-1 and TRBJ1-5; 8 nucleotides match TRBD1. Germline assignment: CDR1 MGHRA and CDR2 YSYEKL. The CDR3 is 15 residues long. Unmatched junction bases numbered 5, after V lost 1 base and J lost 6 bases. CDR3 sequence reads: CASSQAQGAGQPQHF. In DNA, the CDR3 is TGCGCCAGCAGCCAAGCTCAGGGGGCCGGTCAGCCCCAGCATTTT.

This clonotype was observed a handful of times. This chain's CDR3 is CASSLPASLLAKNIQYF. DNA of the CDR3: TGTGCCAGCAGTCTTCCAGCCTCTTTGCTAGCCAAAAACATTCAGTACTTC. This chain uses TRBV21-1 with TRBJ2-4. TRBV21-1 is termed a pseudogene. This CDR3 contains 17 residues.

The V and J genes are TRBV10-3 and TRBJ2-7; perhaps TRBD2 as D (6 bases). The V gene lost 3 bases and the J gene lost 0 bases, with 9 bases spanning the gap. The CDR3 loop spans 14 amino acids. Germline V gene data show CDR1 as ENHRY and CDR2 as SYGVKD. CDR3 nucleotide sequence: TGTGCCATCAGTGACACCGGGAGCTCCTACGAGCAGTACTTC. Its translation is CAISDTGSSYEQYF.

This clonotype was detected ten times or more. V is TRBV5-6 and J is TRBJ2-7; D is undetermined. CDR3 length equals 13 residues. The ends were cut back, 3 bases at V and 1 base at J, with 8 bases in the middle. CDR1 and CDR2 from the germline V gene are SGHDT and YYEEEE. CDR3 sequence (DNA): TGTGCCAGCAGCTATTCCACTTCCTACGAGCAGTACTTC. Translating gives CASSYSTSYEQYF.

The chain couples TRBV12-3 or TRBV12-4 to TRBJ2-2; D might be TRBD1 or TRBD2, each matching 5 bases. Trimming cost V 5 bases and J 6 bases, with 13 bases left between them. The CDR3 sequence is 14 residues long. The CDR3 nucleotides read TGTGCCAGCAGTCCTGGGGGAAAGGCCGGGGAGCTGTTTTTT. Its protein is CASSPGGKAGELFF.

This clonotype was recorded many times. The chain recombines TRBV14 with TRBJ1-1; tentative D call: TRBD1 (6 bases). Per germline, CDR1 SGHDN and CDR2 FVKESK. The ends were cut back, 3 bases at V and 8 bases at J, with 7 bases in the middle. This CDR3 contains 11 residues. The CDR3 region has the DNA TGTGCCAGCAGCCAGCAGGGGGAAGCTTTCTTT. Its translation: CASSQQGEAFF.

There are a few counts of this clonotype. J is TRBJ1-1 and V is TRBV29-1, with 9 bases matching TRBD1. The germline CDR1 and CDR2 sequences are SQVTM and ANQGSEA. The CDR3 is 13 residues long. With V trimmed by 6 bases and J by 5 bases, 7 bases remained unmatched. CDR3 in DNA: TGCAGCGTACGAACACAGGGGGCAACTGAAGCTTTCTTT. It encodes CSVRTQGATEAFF.

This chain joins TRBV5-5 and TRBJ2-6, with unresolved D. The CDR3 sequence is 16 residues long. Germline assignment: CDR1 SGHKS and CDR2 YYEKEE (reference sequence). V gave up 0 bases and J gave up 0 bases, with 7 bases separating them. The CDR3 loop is CASSLGESSGANVLTF. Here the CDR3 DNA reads TGTGCCAGCAGCTTGGGTGAGAGCTCTGGGGCCAACGTCCTGACTTTC. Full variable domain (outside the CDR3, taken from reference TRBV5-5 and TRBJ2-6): DAGVTQSPTHLIKTRGQQVTLRCSPISGHKSVSWYQQVLGQGPQFIFQYYEKEERGRGNFPDRFSARQFPNYSSELNVNALLLGDSALYLCASSLGESSGANVLTFGAGSRLTVL.

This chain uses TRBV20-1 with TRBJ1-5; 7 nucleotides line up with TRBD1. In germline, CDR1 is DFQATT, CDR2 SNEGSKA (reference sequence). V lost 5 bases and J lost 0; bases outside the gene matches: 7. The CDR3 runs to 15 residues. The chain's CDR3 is CSARRGGISNQPQHF. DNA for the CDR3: TGCAGTGCTCGCAGGGGGGGGATTAGCAATCAGCCCCAGCATTTT.

The CDR3 bases are TGTGCCAGCATCCCCAGGGGAGGGGGGGCGACTAATGAGCAGTTCTTC. Its protein is CASIPRGGGATNEQFF. The chain combines TRBV7-8 with TRBJ2-1, with D perhaps matching TRBD2 (7 bases). The CDR3 sequence is 16 residues long. Germline-derived CDR1 and CDR2 are SGHVS and FQNEAQ. The ends were cut back, 7 bases at V and 7 bases at J, with 23 bases in the middle.

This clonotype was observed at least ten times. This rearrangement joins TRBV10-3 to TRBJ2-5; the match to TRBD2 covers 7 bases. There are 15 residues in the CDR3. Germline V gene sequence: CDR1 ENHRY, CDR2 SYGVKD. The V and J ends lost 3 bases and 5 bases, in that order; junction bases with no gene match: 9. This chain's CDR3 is CAISDRLKGGETQYF. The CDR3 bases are TGTGCCATCAGTGATAGGTTGAAGGGAGGGGAGACCCAGTACTTC.

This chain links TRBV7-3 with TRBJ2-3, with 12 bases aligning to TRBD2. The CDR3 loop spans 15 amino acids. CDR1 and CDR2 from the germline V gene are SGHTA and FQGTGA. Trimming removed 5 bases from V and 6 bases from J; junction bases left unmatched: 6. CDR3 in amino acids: CASSRTSGAGDTQYF. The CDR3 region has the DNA TGTGCCAGCAGCCGGACTAGCGGGGCCGGCGATACGCAGTATTTT.

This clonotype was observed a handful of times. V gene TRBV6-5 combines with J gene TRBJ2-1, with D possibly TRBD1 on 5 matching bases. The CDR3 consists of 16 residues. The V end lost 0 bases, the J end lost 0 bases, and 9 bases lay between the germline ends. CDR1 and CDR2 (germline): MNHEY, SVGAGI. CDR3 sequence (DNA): TGTGCCAGCAGTTACTCAGGGGTTGGCTCCTACAATGAGCAGTTCTTC. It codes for CASSYSGVGSYNEQFF.

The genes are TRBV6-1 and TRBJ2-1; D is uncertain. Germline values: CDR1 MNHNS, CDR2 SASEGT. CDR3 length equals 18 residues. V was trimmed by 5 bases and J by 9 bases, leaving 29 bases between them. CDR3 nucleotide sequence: TGTGCCAGCAGTCCGACGGCCTCGAGTGGATCATATATCGGTGAGCAGTTCTTC. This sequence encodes CASSPTASSGSYIGEQFF.